One and the same sample provided the 7 T cell receptor beta chains below, sequenced in a study of blood T cell repertoires in COVID-19. Data came from immunoSEQ multiplex PCR; TCRdb stores just in-frame clones and leaves some out. Of around 130,000 clones in the sample, under 95% were seen once. The specimen sequenced was peripheral blood. These receptors all come from a man aged 60-69 years with COVID-19, enrolled during active disease.

The rearrangement joins TRBV4-1 to TRBJ2-7; D is perhaps TRBD2 (6 bases). The CDR3 contains 15 residues. V lost 10 bases and J 0 bases, leaving 19 bases between the germline ends. From germline, CDR1 is MGHRA and CDR2 YSYEKL. The DNA of the CDR3 is TGCGCCACTGGAAGCCCTGGGACTCGCTCCTACGAGCAGTACTTC. Its translation is CATGSPGTRSYEQYF.

V and J are TRBV24-1 and TRBJ1-5; tentative D call: TRBD1 (6 bases). CDR3 length: 16 residues. Germline V gene sequence: CDR1 KGHDR, CDR2 SFDVKD. V lost 4 bases and J lost 2, with 14 bases in between. CDR3 region: CATSEDEGVGNQPQHF. The DNA of the CDR3 is TGTGCCACCAGTGAAGACGAGGGGGTTGGCAATCAGCCCCAGCATTTT.

The chain couples TRBV19 to TRBJ2-5; 7 bases map to TRBD1. Germline CDR1 and CDR2: LNHDA and SQIVND (reference sequence). V lost 6 bases and J lost 1; bases outside the gene matches: 2. CDR3 length equals 13 residues. The CDR3 sequence: CASRDRLQETQYF. CDR3 nucleotide sequence: TGTGCCAGTAGGGACAGGCTCCAAGAGACCCAGTACTTC. The entire variable domain, with the rest obtained from reference TRBV19 and TRBJ2-5, is as follows: DGGITQSPKYLFRKEGQNVTLSCEQNLNHDAMYWYRQDPGQGLRLIYYSQIVNDFQKGDIAEGYSVSREKKESFPLTVTSAQKNPTAFYLCASRDRLQETQYFGPGTRLLVL.

This chain connects TRBV21-1 to TRBJ1-5; the table's D call of TRBD1 was not tested on the DNA. TRBV21-1 is a pseudogene segment. CDR3 length: 15 residues. The CDR3 DNA reads TGTGCCAGCAGCAAAGTTGGAAACAGCTCTTGGCCCCAGCATTTT. This encodes CASSKVGNSSWPQHF.

This rearrangement joins TRBV20-1 to TRBJ1-5; D is unclear. The germline gives CDR1 DFQATT, CDR2 SNEGSKA (reference sequence). Trimming removed 3 bases from V and 4 bases from J, with 10 bases in between. There are 13 residues in the CDR3. As DNA, the CDR3 is TGCAGTGCTAGTGGTCGGAGTAATCAGCCCCAGCATTTT. It codes for CSASGRSNQPQHF.

The CDR3 DNA is TGTGCCAGCTCCACAGGGCCCGAGCAGTACTTC. Translating it yields CASSTGPEQYF. The chain has TRBV2 and TRBJ2-7; D is possibly TRBD1 (6 bases). CDR1 and CDR2 from the germline V gene are SNHLY and FYNNEI. The CDR3 contains 11 residues. The germline V and J ends were trimmed by 8 bases and 6 bases, with 11 bases remaining between them.

This clone was observed a handful of times. The CDR3: CASSQEDRAGYTF. CDR3 bases: TGCGCCAGCAGCCAAGAGGACAGGGCTGGCTACACCTTC. The chain couples TRBV4-1 to TRBJ1-2; 8 nucleotides align to TRBD1. J lost 7 bases, V lost 0 bases, and 1 base had no gene match. This CDR3 contains 13 residues. Germline V gene data show CDR1 as MGHRA and CDR2 as YSYEKL.